The rows below give T cell receptor beta chains drawn from one sample of a study of T cells in Graves' hyperthyroidism and ophthalmopathy. MiXCR, run by TCRdb on the multiplex PCR reads, gives a single entry per CDR3 protein. The table lists some 490,000 distinct CDR3 sequences, 22% of them singletons. The sample consisted of blood. These receptors originate from a woman aged 70 to 79 with Graves' ophthalmopathy. Both conserved end residues are part of each CDR3. A D gene is named only where the DNA matches it firmly. A row's size may be missing; if present it is once, few, many or a size class.

NA,TRBV24-1,NA,TRBJ2-6,TGTGCCACCAGTGACTCCCGCGGGGCGAAGTCCGCCGTCCTGACTTTC,CATSDSRGAKSAVLTF
NA,TRBV6-1,NA,TRBJ1-1,TGTGCCAGCGGGGATAGCCTCGGGGTGGGAACTGAAGCTTTCTTT,CASGDSLGVGTEAFF
TRBD2,TRBV28,NA,TRBJ2-4,TGTGCCAGCAGTTTTGGAGCGGGAGGGTTATCTAAAAACATTCAGTACTTC,CASSFGAGGLSKNIQYF
NA,TRBV27,NA,TRBJ1-1,TGTGCCAGCAGTTTATCCGGGGGCCGGTGGACTGAAGCTTTCTTT,CASSLSGGRWTEAFF
NA,TRBV12-3/TRBV12-4,many,TRBJ2-6,TGTGCCAGCAGCTCCATGTCAGGGAAATGGTTCGCTGGGGCCAACGTCCTGACTTTC,CASSSMSGKWFAGANVLTF
NA,TRBV7-2,many,TRBJ1-2,TGTGCCAGCAGCTTTGGGACGGACTATGGCTACACCTTC,CASSFGTDYGYTF
TRBD1,TRBV27,many,TRBJ2-7,TGTGCCAGCAGTTACAGGGGAAACACCTACGAGCAGTACTTC,CASSYRGNTYEQYF
NA,TRBV13,once,TRBJ2-4,TGTGCCAGCAGTCACGCGGGACAGAACCAAAACATTCAGTACTTC,CASSHAGQNQNIQYF
TRBD2,TRBV27,few,TRBJ2-7,TGTGCCAGCAGGCGTCCGGGACTAGCGGGAGGAGGCGAGCAGTACTTC,CASRRPGLAGGGEQYF
NA,TRBV24-1,few,TRBJ2-1,TGTGCCACCCGGACTACTACCAGCGATGAGCAGTTCTTC,CATRTTTSDEQFF
NA,TRBV18,few,TRBJ2-5,TGTGCCAGCTCACCATTTTCAGAAGAGACCCAGTACTTC,CASSPFSEETQYF
TRBD2,TRBV19,NA,TRBJ2-1,TGTGCCAGTAGTACTGGACAGGGACTAGCGGGAGGGCATTACAATGAGCAGTTCTTC,CASSTGQGLAGGHYNEQFF
NA,TRBV5-6,few,TRBJ2-3,TGTGCCAGTAGTCACGGGGCCCCGGGCACAGATACGCAGTATTTT,CASSHGAPGTDTQYF
NA,TRBV19,NA,TRBJ2-2,TGTGCCAGTAGTATACGGGGTTCAGGGGCCACCGGGGAGCTGTTTTTT,CASSIRGSGATGELFF
NA,TRBV11-2,NA,TRBJ1-1,TGTGCCAGCAGCCCGTCCCAAGGGCGGAACACTGAAGCTTTCTTT,CASSPSQGRNTEAFF
NA,TRBV5-6,few,TRBJ2-3,TGTGCCAGCAGCTTATTAACAGGGCCCACCAGCGGCACAGATACGCAGTATTTT,CASSLLTGPTSGTDTQYF
NA,TRBV3-1,many,TRBJ2-1,TGTGCCAGCAGCCACGGTGGCCATGAGCAGTTCTTC,CASSHGGHEQFF
TRBD2,TRBV20-1,NA,TRBJ2-2,TGCAGTGCTAGCTTAGCGGGGGTCCACACCGGGGAGCTGTTTTTT,CSASLAGVHTGELFF
TRBD2,TRBV28,many,TRBJ2-1,TGTGCCAGCAGAACTAGCGGGAGGGCCGGAGAGCAGTTCTTC,CASRTSGRAGEQFF
TRBD2,TRBV11-2,few,TRBJ2-3,TGTGCCAGCAGCTTATGGGCCCCTAGCGGGAGTGGTACAGATACGCAGTATTTT,CASSLWAPSGSGTDTQYF
TRBD1,TRBV5-1,NA,TRBJ1-6,TGCGCCAGCAGCTTCCAGGCAGGGGGCCTTAATTCACCCCTCCACTTT,CASSFQAGGLNSPLHF
NA,TRBV19,NA,TRBJ2-3,TGTGCCAGTAGTCAAGAACAGGGAACAGATACGCAGTATTTT,CASSQEQGTDTQYF
NA,TRBV6-1,many,TRBJ1-1,TGTGCCAGCAGTGAACCTGAGAAATTGAACACTGAAGCTTTCTTT,CASSEPEKLNTEAFF
TRBD1,TRBV30,many,TRBJ1-1,TGTGCCTGGAGTACGACAGGGATTAACACTGAAGCTTTCTTT,CAWSTTGINTEAFF
NA,TRBV3-1,many,TRBJ2-7,TGTGCCAGCAGTCAGGGAGGCTACGAGCAGTACTTC,CASSQGGYEQYF
TRBD1,TRBV2,NA,TRBJ2-2,TGTGCCAGCAGTGGACCGGGACAGGGTTCGAACACCGGGGAGCTGTTTTTT,CASSGPGQGSNTGELFF
NA,TRBV12-3/TRBV12-4,many,TRBJ2-7,TGTGCCAGCAGTTTGGGGCCGAACGAGCAGTACTTC,CASSLGPNEQYF
TRBD1,TRBV27,few,TRBJ1-6,TGTGCCAGCAGGGAACTTACCGGGACAGCCCTATTTAGTAATTCACCCCTCCACTTT,CASRELTGTALFSNSPLHF
TRBD1,TRBV4-1,NA,TRBJ2-7,TGCGCCAGCAGCCCGCTTGGGACAGGCCTCTACGAGCAGTACTTC,CASSPLGTGLYEQYF
NA,TRBV12-3/TRBV12-4,many,TRBJ1-1,TGTGCCAGCAGCCCACTTAGTACAGGGCAAGCTTTCTTT,CASSPLSTGQAFF
NA,TRBV12-3/TRBV12-4,many,TRBJ1-3,TGTGCCAGCAACAACCAGGGAAACACCATATATTTT,CASNNQGNTIYF
NA,TRBV3-1,few,TRBJ2-1,TGTGCCAGCAGCCAAGAAGGCGCGTCATACAATGAGCAGTTCTTC,CASSQEGASYNEQFF
NA,TRBV2,many,TRBJ1-1,TGTGCCAGTGGAACACGTTCCGGATTGGCTTTCTTT,CASGTRSGLAFF
TRBD2,TRBV5-1,once,TRBJ2-3,TGCGCCAGCAGCTTGGCGGGAGGGCTCGCAGATACGCAGTATTTT,CASSLAGGLADTQYF
NA,TRBV27,NA,TRBJ2-6,TGTGCCAGCAGTTTTTCGGGGGCGGCAGGGGCCAACGTCCTGACTTTC,CASSFSGAAGANVLTF
NA,TRBV7-2,many,TRBJ2-4,TGTGCCAGCATATCTCAGGGTTCTGTCGGCATTCAGTACTTC,CASISQGSVGIQYF
TRBD1,TRBV30,NA,TRBJ2-7,TGTGCCTGGGGGGACAGGGGGCGGTTCCACGAGCAGTACTTC,CAWGDRGRFHEQYF
TRBD1,TRBV10-3,NA,TRBJ1-4,TGTGACAAAACAGGGGGCTGGGAAAAACTGTTTTTT,CDKTGGWEKLFF
NA,TRBV7-2,many,TRBJ2-3,TGTGCCAGCAGCCAAAGTCATCCCACAGATACGCAGTATTTT,CASSQSHPTDTQYF
TRBD2,TRBV18,few,TRBJ2-3,TGTGCCAGCTCACCGACTCGCGGGAGCCCGCCGATCCATACGCAGTATTTT,CASSPTRGSPPIHTQYF
TRBD2,TRBV30,NA,TRBJ2-3,TGTGCCTGGAGCCTCGCGGGGGGGGTGAGGACAGATACGCAGTATTTT,CAWSLAGGVRTDTQYF
NA,TRBV28,few,TRBJ1-6,TGTGCCAGCACGGCGTTCGCCTATAATTCACCCCTCCACTTT,CASTAFAYNSPLHF
TRBD1,TRBV19,few,TRBJ2-7,TGTGCCAGTAGTATAACGGGACAGGGGCCCTACGAGCAGTACTTC,CASSITGQGPYEQYF
NA,TRBV6-1,many,TRBJ1-5,TGTGCCAGCGGACCTACAGGGTTTGGATCGCCCCAGCATTTT,CASGPTGFGSPQHF
NA,TRBV6-5,many,TRBJ1-1,TGTGCCAGCAGTTACTCTGCTGCCCGGAATAGGTGGGCTGAAGCTTTCTTT,CASSYSAARNRWAEAFF